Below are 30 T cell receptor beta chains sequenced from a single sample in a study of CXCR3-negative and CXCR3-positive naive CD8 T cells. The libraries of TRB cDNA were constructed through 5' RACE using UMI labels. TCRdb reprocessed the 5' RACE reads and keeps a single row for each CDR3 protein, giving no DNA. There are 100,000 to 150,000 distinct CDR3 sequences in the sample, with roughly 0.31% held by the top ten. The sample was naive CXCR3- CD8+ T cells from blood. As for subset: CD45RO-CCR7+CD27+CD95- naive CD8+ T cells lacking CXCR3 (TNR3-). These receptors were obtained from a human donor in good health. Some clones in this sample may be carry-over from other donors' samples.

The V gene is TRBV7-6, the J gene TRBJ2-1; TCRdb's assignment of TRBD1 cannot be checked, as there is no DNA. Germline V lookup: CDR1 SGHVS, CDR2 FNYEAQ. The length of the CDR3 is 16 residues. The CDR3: CASSLARTGGPNEQFF.

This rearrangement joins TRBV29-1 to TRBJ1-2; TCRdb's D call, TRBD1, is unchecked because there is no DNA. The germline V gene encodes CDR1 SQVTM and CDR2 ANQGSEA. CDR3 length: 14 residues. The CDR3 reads CSVELRTDYYGYTF.

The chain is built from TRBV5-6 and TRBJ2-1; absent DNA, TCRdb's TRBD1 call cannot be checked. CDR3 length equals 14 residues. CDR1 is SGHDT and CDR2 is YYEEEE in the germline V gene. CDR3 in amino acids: CASSFGGGDNEQFF.

CDR3 region: CASSLARSYEQYF. The chain is built from TRBV27 and TRBJ2-7. Germline loops: CDR1 MNHEY, CDR2 SMNVEV (reference sequence). The CDR3 is 13 amino acids.

This chain's CDR3 is CASSTLQRGVSYNEQFF. The chain employs TRBV19 and TRBJ2-1; without DNA, the TCRdb call of TRBD2 cannot be checked. Germline assignment: CDR1 LNHDA and CDR2 SQIVND (reference sequence). This CDR3 has 17 amino acids.

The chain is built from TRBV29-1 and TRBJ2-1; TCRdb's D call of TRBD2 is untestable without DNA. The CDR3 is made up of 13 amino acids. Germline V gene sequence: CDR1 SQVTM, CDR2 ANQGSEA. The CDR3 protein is CSVERGTNNEQFF.

The CDR3 spells CSASPRLAGAWGVIQYF. This chain joins TRBV20-1 and TRBJ2-4; the TRBD2 assignment by TCRdb is unverifiable without DNA. CDR3 length equals 17 residues. Per the germline V gene, CDR1 is DFQATT and CDR2 is SNEGSKA (reference sequence).

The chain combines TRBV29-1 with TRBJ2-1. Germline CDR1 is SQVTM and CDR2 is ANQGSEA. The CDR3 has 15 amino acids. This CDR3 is CSVEGQATFYNEQFF.

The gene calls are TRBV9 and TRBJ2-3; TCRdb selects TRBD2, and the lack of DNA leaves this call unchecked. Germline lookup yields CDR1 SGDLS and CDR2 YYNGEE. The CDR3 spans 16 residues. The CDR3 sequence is CASSVTLAGEVDTQYF.

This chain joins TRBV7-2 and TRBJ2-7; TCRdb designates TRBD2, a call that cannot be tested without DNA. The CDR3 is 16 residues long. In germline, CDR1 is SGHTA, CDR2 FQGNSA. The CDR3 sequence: CASSLISQAFQDEQYF.

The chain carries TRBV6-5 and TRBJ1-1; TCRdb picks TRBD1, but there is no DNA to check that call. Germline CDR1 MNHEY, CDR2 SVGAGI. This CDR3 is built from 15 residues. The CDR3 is CASRETGTSFTEAFF.

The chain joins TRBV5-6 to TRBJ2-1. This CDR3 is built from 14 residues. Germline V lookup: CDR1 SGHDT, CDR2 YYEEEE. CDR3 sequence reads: CASSFVDYQLASFF. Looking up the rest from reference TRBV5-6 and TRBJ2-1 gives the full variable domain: DAGVTQSPTHLIKTRGQQVTLRCSPKSGHDTVSWYQQALGQGPQFIFQYYEEEERQRGNFPDRFSGHQFPNYSSELNVNALLLGDSALYLCASSFVDYQLASFFGPGTRLTVL.

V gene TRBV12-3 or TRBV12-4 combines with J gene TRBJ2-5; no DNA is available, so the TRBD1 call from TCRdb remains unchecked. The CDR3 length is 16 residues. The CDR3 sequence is CASSWSWGREVETQYF.

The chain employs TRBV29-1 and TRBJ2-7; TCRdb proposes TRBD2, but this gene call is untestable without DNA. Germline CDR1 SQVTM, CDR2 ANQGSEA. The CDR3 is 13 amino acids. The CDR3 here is CSVELSGSYEQYF.

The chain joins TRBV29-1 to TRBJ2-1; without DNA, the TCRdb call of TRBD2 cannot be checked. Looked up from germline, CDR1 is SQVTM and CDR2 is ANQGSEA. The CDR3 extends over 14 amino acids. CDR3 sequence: CSVALAGVYNEQFF.

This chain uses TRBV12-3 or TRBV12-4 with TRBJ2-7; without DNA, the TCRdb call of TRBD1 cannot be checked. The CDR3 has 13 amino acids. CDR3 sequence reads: CASSEGQIYEQYF.

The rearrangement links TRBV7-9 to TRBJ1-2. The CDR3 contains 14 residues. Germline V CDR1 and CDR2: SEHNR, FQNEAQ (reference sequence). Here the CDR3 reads CASSPLLGNYGYTF.

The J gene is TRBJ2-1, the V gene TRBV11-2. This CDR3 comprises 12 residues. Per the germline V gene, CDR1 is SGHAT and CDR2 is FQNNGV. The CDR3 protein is CASSFTSDEQFF.

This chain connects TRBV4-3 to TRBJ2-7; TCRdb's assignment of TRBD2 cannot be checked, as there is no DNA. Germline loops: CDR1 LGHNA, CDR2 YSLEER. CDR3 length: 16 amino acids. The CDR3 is CASSQGLAGSSYEQYF.

The CDR3 reads CASSGPGSSYEQYF. The chain couples TRBV7-9 to TRBJ2-7. The CDR3 runs 14 residues. Germline V gives CDR1 SEHNR, CDR2 FQNEAQ (reference sequence).

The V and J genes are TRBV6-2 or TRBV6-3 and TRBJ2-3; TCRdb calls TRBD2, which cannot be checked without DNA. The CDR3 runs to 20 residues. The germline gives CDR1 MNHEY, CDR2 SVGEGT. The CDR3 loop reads CASSYSELGLALSTTDTQYF.

The CDR3 is CSVDGGLAYEQYF. The chain couples TRBV29-1 to TRBJ2-7; TCRdb calls TRBD2, which cannot be checked without DNA. The CDR3 consists of 13 residues. Per the germline V gene, CDR1 is SQVTM and CDR2 is ANQGSEA.

The CDR3 reads CASSFRADAEAFF. The rearrangement joins TRBV28 to TRBJ1-1; TCRdb selects TRBD1, and the lack of DNA leaves this call unchecked. This CDR3 region has 13 residues. From germline, CDR1 is MDHEN and CDR2 SYDVKM.

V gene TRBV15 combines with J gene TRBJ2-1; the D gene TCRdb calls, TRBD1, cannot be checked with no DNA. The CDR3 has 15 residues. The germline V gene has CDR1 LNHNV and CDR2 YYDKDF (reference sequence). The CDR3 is CATSSPGGVYNEQFF.

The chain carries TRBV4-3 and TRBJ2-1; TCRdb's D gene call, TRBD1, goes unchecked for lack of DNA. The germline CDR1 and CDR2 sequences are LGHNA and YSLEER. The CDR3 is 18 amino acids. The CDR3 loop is CASSQVEGGGFSYNEQFF.

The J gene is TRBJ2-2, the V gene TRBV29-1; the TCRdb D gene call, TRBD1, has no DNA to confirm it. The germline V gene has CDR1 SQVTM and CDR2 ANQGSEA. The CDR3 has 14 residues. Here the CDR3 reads CSVEQGFGTGELFF.

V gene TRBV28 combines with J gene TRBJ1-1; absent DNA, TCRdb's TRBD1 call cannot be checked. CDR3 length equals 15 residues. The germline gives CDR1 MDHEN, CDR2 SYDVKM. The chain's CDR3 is CASSLPPPRGAEAFF.

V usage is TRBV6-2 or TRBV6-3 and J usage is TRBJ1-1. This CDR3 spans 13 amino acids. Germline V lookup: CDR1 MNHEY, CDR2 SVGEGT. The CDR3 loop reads CASSAAENTEAFF.

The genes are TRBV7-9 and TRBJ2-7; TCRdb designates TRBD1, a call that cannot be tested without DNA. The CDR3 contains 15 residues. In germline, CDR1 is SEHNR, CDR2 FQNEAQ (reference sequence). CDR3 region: CASSSPGGSSYEQYF.

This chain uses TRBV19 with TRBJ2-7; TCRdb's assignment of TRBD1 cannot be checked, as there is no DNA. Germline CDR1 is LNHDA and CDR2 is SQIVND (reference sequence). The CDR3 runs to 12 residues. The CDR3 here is CASSVPGGAPAF.